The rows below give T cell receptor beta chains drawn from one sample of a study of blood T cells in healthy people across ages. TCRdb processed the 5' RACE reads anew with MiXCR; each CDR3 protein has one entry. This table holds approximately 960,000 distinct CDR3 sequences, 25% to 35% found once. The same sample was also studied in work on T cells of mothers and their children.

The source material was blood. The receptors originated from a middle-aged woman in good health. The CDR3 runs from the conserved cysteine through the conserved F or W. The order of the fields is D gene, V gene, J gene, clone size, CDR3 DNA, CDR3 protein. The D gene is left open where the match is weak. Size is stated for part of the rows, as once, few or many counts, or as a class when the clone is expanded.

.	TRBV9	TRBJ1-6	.	TGTGCCAGCAGCGTAGAAGGGTGGAGCTCCTATAATTCACCCCTCCACTTT	CASSVEGWSSYNSPLHF
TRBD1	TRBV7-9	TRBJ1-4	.	TGTGCCAGCAGCTCAGGGACAGTTAGATCTAATGAAAAACTGTTTTTT	CASSSGTVRSNEKLFF
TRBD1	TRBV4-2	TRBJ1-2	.	TGTGCCAGCAGCCAGGCCAGGGGGCTAGACTATGGCTACACCTTC	CASSQARGLDYGYTF
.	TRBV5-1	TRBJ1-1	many	TGCGCCAGCAGCTTGGCCTCCAGCCCTGAAGCTTTCTTT	CASSLASSPEAFF
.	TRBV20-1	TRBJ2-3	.	TGCAGTGCTAGGACTAACACAGATACGCAGTATTTT	CSARTNTDTQYF
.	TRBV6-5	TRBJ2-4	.	TGTGCCAGCAGTTACTCGCCAGGGGAGAACATTCAGTACTTC	CASSYSPGENIQYF
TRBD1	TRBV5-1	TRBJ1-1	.	TGCGCCAGCAGCCGCGGGACAGGGGGATTAATGAACACTGAAGCTTTCTTT	CASSRGTGGLMNTEAFF
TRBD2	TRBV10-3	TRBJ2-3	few	TGTGCCATCAGTGGTAGCGGGGACGGAATGAGCACAGATACGCAGTATTTT	CAISGSGDGMSTDTQYF
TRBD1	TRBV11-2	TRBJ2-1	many	TGTGCCAGCAGAGTGGGACAGGGAGCCAATGAGCAGTTCTTC	CASRVGQGANEQFF
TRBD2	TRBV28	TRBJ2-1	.	TGTGCCAGCACTCTGGAGAGCGGGGGGGCTCGGAATGAGCAGTTCTTC	CASTLESGGARNEQFF
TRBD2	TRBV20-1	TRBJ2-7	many	TGCAGTGCTAGTCTCCTCAGGGGGCAAAAACTAGCGGGGGGTACCTACGAGCAGTACTTC	CSASLLRGQKLAGGTYEQYF
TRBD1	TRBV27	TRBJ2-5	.	TGTGCCAGCCGGGGACAGGGTAAAGAGACCCAGTACTTC	CASRGQGKETQYF
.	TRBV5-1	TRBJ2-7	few	TGCGCCAGCAGCTTGGAGGGCAGGGGGGCCTACGGGCAGTACTTC	CASSLEGRGAYGQYF
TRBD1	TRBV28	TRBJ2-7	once	TGTGCCAGCAGTTTTGGGGACAGAGAAGTCTACGAGCAGTACTTC	CASSFGDREVYEQYF
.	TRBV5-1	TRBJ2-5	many	TGCGCCAGCGGATCCGGGACTTCGTACCAAGAGACCCAGTACTTC	CASGSGTSYQETQYF
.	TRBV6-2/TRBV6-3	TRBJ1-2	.	TGTGCCAGCAGCCCCAGCATGCAGGGGAACTATGGCTACACCTTC	CASSPSMQGNYGYTF
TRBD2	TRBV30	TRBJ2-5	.	TGTGCCTGGAGGGTGCCAGCGGGGGGGTCGAAAGAGACCCAGTACTTC	CAWRVPAGGSKETQYF
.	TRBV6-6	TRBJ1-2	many	TGTGCCAGCAGTTATGGGGGCTTCGATGACTATGGCTACACCTTC	CASSYGGFDDYGYTF
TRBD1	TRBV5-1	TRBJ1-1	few	TGCGCCAGCAGCTTGGTTGGACAGGGGCTCACTGAAGCTTTCTTT	CASSLVGQGLTEAFF
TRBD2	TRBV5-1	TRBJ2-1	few	TGCGCCAGCAGCTGGAAATACAGTCCTAGCGGGGGCAATGAGCAGTTCTTC	CASSWKYSPSGGNEQFF
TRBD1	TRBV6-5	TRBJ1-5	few	TGTGCCAGCATGTTATTCCCAAAGACAGGGGTCTATAGCAATCAGCCCCAGCATTTT	CASMLFPKTGVYSNQPQHF
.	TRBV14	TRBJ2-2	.	TGTGCCAGCAGTCATAACACCGGGGAGCTGTTTTTT	CASSHNTGELFF
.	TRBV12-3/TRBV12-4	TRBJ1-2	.	TGTGCCAGCAGTTTAGGAGCAGACAGCTACACCTTC	CASSLGADSYTF
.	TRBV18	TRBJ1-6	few	TGTGCCAGCTCACCGACGCCCGATCGGGCTTCACCCCTCCACTTT	CASSPTPDRASPLHF
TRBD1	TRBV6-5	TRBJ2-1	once	TGTGCCAGCAGTACGCCGGGACAGGGGGCGGGTGAGCAGTTCTTC	CASSTPGQGAGEQFF
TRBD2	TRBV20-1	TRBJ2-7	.	TGCGGTGCTAGAGATTGGAGGAGCGGGGACTACGAGCAGTACTTC	CGARDWRSGDYEQYF
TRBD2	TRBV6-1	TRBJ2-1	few	TGTGCCAGCAGCCCTGGGGGGGGAGGGCAGTTCTTC	CASSPGGGGQFF
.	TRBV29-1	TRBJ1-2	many	TGCAGCGTTGAGGGTCGAGGTGGCTACACCTTC	CSVEGRGGYTF
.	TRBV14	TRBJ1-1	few	TGTGCCAGCAGCCAAGGGAGGACCACTGAAGCTTTCTTT	CASSQGRTTEAFF
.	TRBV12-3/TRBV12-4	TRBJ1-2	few	TGTGCCAGCAGTTCCCGAAGGGGGGGTGTTGGCTACACCTTC	CASSSRRGGVGYTF
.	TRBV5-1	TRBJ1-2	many	TGCGCCAGCAGCTTGGGTCGGATGTCTTATGGCTACACCTTC	CASSLGRMSYGYTF
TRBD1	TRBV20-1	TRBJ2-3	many	TGCAGTGCTAGAGCCCCCCGGGACAGGGTACCGGATACGCAGTATTTT	CSARAPRDRVPDTQYF